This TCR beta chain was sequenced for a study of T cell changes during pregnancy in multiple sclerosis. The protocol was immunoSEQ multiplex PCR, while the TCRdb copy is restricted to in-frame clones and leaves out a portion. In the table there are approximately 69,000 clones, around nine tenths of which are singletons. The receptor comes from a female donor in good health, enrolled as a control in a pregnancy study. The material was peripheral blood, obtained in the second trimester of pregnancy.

In DNA form, the CDR3 reads TGTGCCAGCAGCTCAGAGACAGGGGGCGGGTATGGCTACACCTTC. This gives the protein CASSSETGGGYGYTF. The chain couples TRBV5-4 to TRBJ1-2; 10 bases are a match to TRBD1. This CDR3 has 15 amino acids. Germline trimming cut 3 bases from V and 5 bases from J; bases unmatched to any gene: 7. CDR1 is SGHNT and CDR2 is YYREEE in the germline V gene (reference sequence). The variable domain in full, completed from reference TRBV5-4 and TRBJ1-2, reads ETGVTQSPTHLIKTRGQQVTLRCSSQSGHNTVSWYQQALGQGPQFIFQYYREEENGRGNFPPRFSGLQFPNYSSELNVNALELDDSALYLCASSSETGGGYGYTFGSGTRLTVV.